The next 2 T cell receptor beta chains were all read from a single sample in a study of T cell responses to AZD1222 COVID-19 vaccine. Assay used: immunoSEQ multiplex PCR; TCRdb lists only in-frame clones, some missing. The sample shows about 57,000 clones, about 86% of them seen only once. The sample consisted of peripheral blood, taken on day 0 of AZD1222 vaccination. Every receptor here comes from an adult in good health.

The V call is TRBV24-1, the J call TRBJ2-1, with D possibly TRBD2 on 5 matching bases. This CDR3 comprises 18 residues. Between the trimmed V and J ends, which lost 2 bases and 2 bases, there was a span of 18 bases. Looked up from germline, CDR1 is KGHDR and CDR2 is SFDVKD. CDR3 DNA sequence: TGTGCCACCAGTGATTACCTGATTGGGGAGAATACCTACAATGAGCAGTTCTTC. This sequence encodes CATSDYLIGENTYNEQFF.

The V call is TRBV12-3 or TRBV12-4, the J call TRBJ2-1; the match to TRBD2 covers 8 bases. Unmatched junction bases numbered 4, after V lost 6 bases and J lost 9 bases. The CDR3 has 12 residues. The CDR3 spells CASSPGGGEQFF. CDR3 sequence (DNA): TGTGCCAGCAGCCCGGGGGGGGGTGAGCAGTTCTTC.